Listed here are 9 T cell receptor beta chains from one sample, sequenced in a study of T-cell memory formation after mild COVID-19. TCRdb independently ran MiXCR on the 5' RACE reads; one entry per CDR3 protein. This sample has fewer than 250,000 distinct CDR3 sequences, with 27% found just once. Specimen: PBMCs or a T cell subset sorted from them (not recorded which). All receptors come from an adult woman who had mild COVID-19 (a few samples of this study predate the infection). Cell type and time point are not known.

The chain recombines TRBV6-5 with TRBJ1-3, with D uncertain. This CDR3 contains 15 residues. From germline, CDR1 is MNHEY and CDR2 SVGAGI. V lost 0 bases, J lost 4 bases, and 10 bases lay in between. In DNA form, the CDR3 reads TGTGCCAGCAGTTACTCTCAAGGGCTCGGAAACACCATATATTTT. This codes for CASSYSQGLGNTIYF.

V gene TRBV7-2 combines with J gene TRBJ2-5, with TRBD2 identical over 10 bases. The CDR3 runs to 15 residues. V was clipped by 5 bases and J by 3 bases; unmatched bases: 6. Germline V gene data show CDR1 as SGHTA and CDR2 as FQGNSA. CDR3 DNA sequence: TGTGCCAGCAGCCTAGGAGCGGGGGGGAAAGAGACCCAGTACTTC. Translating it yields CASSLGAGGKETQYF.

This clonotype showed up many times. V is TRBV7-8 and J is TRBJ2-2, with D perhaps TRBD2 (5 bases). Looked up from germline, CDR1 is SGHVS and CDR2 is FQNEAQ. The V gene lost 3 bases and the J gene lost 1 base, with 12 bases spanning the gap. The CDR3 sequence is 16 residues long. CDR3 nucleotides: TGTGCCAGCAGCTTTCTGCGGGCTTGGAACACCGGGGAGCTGTTTTTT. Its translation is CASSFLRAWNTGELFF. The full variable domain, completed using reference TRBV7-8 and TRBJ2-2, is GAGVSQSPRYKVAKRGQDVALRCDPISGHVSLFWYQQALGQGPEFLTYFQNEAQLDKSGLPSDRFFAERPEGSVSTLKIQRTQQEDSAVYLCASSFLRAWNTGELFFGEGSRLTVL.

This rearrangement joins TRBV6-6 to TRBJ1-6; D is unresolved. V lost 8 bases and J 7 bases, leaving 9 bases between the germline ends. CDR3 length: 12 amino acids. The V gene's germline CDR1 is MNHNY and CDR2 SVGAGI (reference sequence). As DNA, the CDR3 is TGTGCCAGCGCACCCCCGAATTCACCCCTCCACTTT. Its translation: CASAPPNSPLHF.

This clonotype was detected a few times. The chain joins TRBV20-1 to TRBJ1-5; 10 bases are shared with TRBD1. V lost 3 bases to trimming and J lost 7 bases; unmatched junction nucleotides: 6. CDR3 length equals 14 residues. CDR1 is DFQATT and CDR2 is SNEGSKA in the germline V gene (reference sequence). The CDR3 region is CSASRTGGRQPQHF. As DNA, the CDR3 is TGCAGTGCTAGCCGGACAGGGGGAAGGCAGCCCCAGCATTTT.

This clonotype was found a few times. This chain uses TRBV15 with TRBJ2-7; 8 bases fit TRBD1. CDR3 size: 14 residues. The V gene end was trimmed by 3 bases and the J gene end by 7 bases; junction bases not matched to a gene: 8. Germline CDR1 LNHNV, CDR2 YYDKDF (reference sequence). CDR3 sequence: CATSRARDRSEQYF. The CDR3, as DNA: TGTGCCACCAGCAGGGCCAGGGACAGGTCAGAGCAGTACTTC.

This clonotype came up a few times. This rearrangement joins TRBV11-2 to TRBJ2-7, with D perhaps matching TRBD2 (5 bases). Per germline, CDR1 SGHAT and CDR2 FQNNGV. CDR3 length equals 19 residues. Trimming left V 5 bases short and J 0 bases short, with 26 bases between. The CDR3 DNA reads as TGTGCCAGCAGCACTGGGCCGGGGTTGCGGACTCGGAGCTCCTACGAGCAGTACTTC. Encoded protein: CASSTGPGLRTRSSYEQYF.

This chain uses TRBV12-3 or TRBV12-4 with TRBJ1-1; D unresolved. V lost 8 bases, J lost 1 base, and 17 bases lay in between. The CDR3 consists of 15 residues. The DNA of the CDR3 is TGTGCCAGCGGGTCCAAACGGAGAAAGAACACTGAAGCTTTCTTT. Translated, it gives CASGSKRRKNTEAFF.

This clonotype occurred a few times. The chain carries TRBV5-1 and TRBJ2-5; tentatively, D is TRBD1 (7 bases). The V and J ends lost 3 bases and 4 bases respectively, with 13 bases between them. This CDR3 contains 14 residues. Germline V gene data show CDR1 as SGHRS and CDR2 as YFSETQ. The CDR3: CASSSTGTGETQYF. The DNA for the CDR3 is TGCGCCAGCAGCTCGACAGGGACTGGAGAGACCCAGTACTTC.